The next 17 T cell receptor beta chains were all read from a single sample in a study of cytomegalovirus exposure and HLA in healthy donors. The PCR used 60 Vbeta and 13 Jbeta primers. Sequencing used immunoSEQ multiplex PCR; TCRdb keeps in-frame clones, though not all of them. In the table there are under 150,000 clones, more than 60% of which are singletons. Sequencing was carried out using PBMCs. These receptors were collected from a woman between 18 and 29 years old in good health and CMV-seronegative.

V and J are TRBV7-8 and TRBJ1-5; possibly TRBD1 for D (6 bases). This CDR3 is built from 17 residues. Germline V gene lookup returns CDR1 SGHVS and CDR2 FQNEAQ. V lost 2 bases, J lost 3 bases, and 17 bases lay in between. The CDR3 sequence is CASSLFRQGFYNQPQHF. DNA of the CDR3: TGTGCCAGCAGCTTATTTAGGCAGGGGTTTTACAATCAGCCCCAGCATTTT.

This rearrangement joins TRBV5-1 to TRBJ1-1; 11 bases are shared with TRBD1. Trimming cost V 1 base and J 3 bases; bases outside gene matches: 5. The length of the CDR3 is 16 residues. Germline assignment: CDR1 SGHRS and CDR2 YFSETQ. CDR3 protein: CASSLNPGQGDTEAFF. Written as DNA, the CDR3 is TGCGCCAGCAGCTTGAATCCGGGACAGGGGGACACTGAAGCTTTCTTT.

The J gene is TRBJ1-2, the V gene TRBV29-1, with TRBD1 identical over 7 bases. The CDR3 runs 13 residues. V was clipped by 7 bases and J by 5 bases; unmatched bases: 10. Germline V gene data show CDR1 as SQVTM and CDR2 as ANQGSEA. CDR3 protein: CSATGTDLYGYTF. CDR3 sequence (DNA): TGCAGCGCTACCGGGACAGACCTTTATGGCTACACCTTC.

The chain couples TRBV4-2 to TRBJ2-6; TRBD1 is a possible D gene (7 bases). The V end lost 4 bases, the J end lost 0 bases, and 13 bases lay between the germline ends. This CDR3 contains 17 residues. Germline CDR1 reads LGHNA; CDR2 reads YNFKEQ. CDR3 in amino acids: CASSLTGTRSGANVLTF. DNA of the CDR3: TGTGCCAGCAGCCTGACAGGGACTCGCTCTGGGGCCAACGTCCTGACTTTC.

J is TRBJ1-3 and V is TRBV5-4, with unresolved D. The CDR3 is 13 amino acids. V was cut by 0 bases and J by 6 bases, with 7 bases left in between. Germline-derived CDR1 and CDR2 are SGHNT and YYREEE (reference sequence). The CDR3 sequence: CASSLAGVNTIYF. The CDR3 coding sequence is TGTGCCAGCAGCTTGGCCGGGGTAAACACCATATATTTT. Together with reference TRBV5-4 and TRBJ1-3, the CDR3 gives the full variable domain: ETGVTQSPTHLIKTRGQQVTLRCSSQSGHNTVSWYQQALGQGPQFIFQYYREEENGRGNFPPRFSGLQFPNYSSELNVNALELDDSALYLCASSLAGVNTIYFGEGSWLTVV.

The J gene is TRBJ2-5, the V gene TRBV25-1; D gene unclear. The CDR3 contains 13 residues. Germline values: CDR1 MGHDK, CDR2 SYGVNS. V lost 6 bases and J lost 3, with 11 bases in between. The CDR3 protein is CASRQFSEETQYF. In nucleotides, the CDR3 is TGTGCCAGCAGACAGTTCTCCGAAGAGACCCAGTACTTC.

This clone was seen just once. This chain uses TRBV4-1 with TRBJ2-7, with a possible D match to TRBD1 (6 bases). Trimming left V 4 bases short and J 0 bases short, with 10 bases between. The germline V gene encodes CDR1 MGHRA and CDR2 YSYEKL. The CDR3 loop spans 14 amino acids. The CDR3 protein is CASSLRQASYEQYF. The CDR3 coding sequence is TGCGCCAGCAGCCTCCGACAGGCCTCCTACGAGCAGTACTTC.

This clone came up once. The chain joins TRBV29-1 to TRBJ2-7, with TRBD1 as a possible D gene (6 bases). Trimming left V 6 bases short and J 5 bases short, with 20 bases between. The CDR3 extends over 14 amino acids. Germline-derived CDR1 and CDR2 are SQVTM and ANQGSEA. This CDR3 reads CSVAFYRDHNEQYF. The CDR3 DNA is TGCAGCGTGGCATTCTACAGGGATCACAACGAGCAGTACTTC.

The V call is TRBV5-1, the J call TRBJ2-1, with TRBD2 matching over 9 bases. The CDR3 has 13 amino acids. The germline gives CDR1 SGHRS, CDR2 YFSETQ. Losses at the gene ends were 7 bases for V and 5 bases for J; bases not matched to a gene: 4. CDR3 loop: CASRTSENNEQFF. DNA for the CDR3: TGCGCCAGCCGGACTAGCGAAAACAATGAGCAGTTCTTC.

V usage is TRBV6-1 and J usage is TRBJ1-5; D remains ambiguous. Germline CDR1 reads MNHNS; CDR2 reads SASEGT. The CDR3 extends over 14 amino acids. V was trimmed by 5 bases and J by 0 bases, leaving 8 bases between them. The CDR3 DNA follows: TGTGCCAGCAGTACAAGACATAGCAATCAGCCCCAGCATTTT. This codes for CASSTRHSNQPQHF.

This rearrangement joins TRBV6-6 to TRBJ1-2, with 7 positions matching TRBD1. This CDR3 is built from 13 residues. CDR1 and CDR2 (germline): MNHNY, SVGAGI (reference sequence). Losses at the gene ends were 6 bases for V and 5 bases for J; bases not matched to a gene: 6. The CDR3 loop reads CASSWTGEYGYTF. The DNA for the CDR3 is TGTGCCAGCAGCTGGACAGGAGAATATGGCTACACCTTC.

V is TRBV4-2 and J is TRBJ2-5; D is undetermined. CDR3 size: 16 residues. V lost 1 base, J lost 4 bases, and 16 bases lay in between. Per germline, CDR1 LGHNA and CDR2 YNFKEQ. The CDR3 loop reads CASSQVRMGGRETQYF. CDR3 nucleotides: TGTGCCAGCAGCCAAGTAAGAATGGGTGGGCGAGAGACCCAGTACTTC.

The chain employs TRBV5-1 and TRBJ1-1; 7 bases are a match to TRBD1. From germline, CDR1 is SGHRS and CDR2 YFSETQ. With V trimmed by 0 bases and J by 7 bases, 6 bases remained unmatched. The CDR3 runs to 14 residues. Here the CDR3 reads CASSLVRGFDEAFF. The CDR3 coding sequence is TGCGCCAGCAGCTTGGTCAGGGGGTTCGATGAAGCTTTCTTT. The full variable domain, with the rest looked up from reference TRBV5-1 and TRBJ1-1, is KAGVTQTPRYLIKTRGQQVTLSCSPISGHRSVSWYQQTPGQGLQFLFEYFSETQRNKGNFPGRFSGRQFSNSRSEMNVSTLELGDSALYLCASSLVRGFDEAFFGQGTRLTVV.

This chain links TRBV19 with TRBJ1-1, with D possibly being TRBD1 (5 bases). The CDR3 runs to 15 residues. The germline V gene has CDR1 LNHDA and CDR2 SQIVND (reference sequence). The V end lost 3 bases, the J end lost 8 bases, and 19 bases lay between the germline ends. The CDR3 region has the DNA TGTGCCAGTAGTATTTACGGTAGGCAGGGAGGAGAAGCTTTCTTT. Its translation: CASSIYGRQGGEAFF.

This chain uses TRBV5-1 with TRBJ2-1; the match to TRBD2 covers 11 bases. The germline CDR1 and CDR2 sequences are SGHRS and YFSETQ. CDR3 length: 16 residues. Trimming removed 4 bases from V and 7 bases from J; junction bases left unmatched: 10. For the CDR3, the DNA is TGCGCCAGCAGCCGCTCCGGGACTAGCGGTTCTAATGAGCAGTTCTTC. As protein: CASSRSGTSGSNEQFF.

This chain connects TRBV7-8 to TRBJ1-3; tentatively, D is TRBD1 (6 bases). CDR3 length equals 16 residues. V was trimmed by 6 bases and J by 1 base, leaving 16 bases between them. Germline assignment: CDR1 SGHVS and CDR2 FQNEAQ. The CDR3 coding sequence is TGTGCCAGCAGTCTCGCCCCAGGGGTATCTGGAAACACCATATATTTT. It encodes CASSLAPGVSGNTIYF.

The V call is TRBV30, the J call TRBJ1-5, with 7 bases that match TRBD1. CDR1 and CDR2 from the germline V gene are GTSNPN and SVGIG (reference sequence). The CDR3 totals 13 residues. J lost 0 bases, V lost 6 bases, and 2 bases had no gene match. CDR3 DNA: TGTGCCTGCCGGGACAGTAGCAATCAGCCCCAGCATTTT. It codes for CACRDSSNQPQHF. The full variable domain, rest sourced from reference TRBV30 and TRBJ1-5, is SQTIHQWPATLVQPVGSPLSLECTVEGTSNPNLYWYRQAAGRGLQLLFYSVGIGQISSEVPQNLSASRPQDRQFILSSKKLLLSDSGFYLCACRDSSNQPQHFGDGTRLSIL.